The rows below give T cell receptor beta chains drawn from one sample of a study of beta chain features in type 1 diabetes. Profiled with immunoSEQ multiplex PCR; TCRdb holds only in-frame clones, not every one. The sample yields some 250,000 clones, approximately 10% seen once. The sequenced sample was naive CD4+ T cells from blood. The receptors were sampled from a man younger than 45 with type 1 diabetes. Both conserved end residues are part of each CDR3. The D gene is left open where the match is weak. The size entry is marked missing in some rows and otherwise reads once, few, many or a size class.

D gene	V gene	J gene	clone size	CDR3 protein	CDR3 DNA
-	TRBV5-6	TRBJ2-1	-	CASSLSRVAVYNEQFF	TGTGCCAGCAGCTTGAGTCGGGTAGCGGTATACAATGAGCAGTTCTTC
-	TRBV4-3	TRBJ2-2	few	CASSTRADSAGELFF	TGCGCCAGCAGCACCAGAGCGGACAGCGCCGGGGAGCTGTTTTTT
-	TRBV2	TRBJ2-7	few	CASMARFLGEQYF	TGTGCCAGCATGGCGAGGTTCCTTGGCGAGCAGTACTTC
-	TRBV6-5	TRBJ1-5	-	CASYGPEEDQPQHF	TGTGCCAGCTATGGCCCAGAGGAGGATCAGCCCCAGCATTTT
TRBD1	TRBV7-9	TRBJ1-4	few	CASSGSPGQGGEKLFF	TGTGCCAGCAGCGGCAGTCCGGGACAGGGAGGTGAAAAACTGTTTTTT
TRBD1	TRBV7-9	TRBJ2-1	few	CASSLDRGRNEQFF	TGTGCCAGCAGCCTCGACAGGGGGCGGAATGAGCAGTTCTTC
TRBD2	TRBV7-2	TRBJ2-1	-	CASSGPGTSGEFNEQFF	TGTGCCAGCAGTGGTCCCGGGACTAGCGGGGAATTCAATGAGCAGTTCTTC
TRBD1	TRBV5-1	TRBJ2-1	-	CASSPGQGSYNEQFF	TGCGCCAGCAGCCCGGGACAGGGATCCTACAATGAGCAGTTCTTC
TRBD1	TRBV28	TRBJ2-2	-	CASSSPGQGGTGELFF	TGTGCCAGCAGTTCACCGGGACAGGGAGGAACCGGGGAGCTGTTTTTT
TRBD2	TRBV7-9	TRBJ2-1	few	CASSLGGLGRNEQFF	TGTGCCAGCAGCTTGGGTGGACTAGGTCGCAATGAGCAGTTCTTC
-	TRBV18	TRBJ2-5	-	CASSVDSRETQYF	TGTGCCAGCTCAGTGGACAGTCGAGAGACCCAGTACTTC
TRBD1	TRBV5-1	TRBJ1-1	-	CASSIGQGINTEAFF	TGCGCCAGCAGCATCGGACAGGGAATTAACACTGAAGCTTTCTTT
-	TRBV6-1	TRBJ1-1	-	CASSVRLGAEAFF	TGTGCCAGCAGTGTCCGGCTCGGGGCTGAAGCTTTCTTT
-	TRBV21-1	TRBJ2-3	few	CASSKALGTGPTDTQYF	TGTGCCAGCAGCAAAGCGCTCGGTACAGGGCCCACAGATACGCAGTATTTT
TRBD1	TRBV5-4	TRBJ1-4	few	CASSIQGQGDEKLFF	TGTGCCAGCAGCATCCAGGGACAGGGGGATGAAAAACTGTTTTTT